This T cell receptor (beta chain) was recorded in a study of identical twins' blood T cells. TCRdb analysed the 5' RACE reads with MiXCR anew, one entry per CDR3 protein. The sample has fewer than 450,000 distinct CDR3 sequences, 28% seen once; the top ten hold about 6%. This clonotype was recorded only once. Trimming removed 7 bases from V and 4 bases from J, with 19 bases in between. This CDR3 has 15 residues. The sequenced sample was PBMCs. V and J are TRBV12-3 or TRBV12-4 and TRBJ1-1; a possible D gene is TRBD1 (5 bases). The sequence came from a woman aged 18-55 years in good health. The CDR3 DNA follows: TGTGCCAGCAACCGTAGGCGGGGGAGGGCCACTGAAGCTTTCTTT. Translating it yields CASNRRRGRATEAFF.